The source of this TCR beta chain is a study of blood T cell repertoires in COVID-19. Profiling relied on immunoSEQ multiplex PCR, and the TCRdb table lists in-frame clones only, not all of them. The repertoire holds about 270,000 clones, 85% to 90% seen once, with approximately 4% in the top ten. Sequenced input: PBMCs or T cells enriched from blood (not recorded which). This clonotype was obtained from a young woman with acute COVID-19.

The CDR3 region has the DNA TGTGCCAGCAGTTTCGCAGGGCGTGAAAAACTGTTTTTT. This sequence encodes CASSFAGREKLFF. The chain is built from TRBV28 and TRBJ1-4; possible D gene TRBD1, 5 bases. From germline, CDR1 is MDHEN and CDR2 SYDVKM. This CDR3 has 13 amino acids. V lost 3 bases and J 7 bases, leaving 9 bases between the germline ends.